This T cell receptor (beta chain) is from a study of CD8+CD57+ T cells in acquired aplastic anemia. Study-wide context: The sorted CD4+ and CD8+ cells yielded an average about 3.5 ug of DNA. Study findings and constraints: In common between the patients and the controls were around 29 CD8+ CDR3 sequences. Between patients and controls, CD8+ Simpson's diversity did not vary significantly.

Per the germline V gene, CDR1 is DFQATT and CDR2 is SNEGSKA (reference sequence). V was trimmed by 5 bases and J by 1 base, leaving 11 bases between them. This CDR3 contains 13 residues. The use of genomic DNA as template underpinned the TCR beta VDJ and CDR3 profiling. One entry per CDR3 protein results from TCRdb running MiXCR on the reads. The sample lists around 180,000 distinct CDR3 sequences; roughly 64% were seen once. A few counts support this clonotype. Its antigen is unknown. This TCR came from a human donor with severe aplastic anemia or a healthy control (not recorded which). The gene calls are TRBV20-1 and TRBJ2-5; D possibly corresponds to TRBD1 (6 bases). Sequenced sample: sorted CD4+, CD8+, or CD8+CD57+ T cells (not recorded which) from PBMCs. This CDR3 is CSALQGLQETQYF. In DNA form, the CDR3 reads TGCAGTGCTTTACAGGGCCTCCAAGAGACCCAGTACTTC.